This is a list of T cell receptor beta chains from one sample in a study of T-cell reconstitution after alpha-beta-depleted transplantation in children. Each CDR3 protein gets one entry after TCRdb re-called the PCR reads with MiXCR. Of about 200,000 distinct CDR3 sequences listed, approximately 8.4% were seen once; the top ten hold 35% to 45%. Sequences were derived from PBMCs, mostly from graft donor cells, sampled 360 days after TCRalphabeta/CD19-depleted stem cell transplant. The receptors stem from a male patient aged 2-15 years who had a stem cell transplant for acute myeloid leukemia, so the T cells may come from the graft donor. The CDR3 runs from the conserved cysteine through the conserved F or W. The order of the fields is D gene, V gene, clone size, J gene, CDR3 DNA, CDR3 protein. The D gene is left open where the match is weak. Rows give clone size only sometimes, using once, few, many, or a class for an expanded clone.

TRBD1	TRBV12-3/TRBV12-4	few	TRBJ1-6	TGTGCCACGGGACAGGGACGTTCACCCCTCCACTTT	CATGQGRSPLHF
TRBD1	TRBV5-6	few	TRBJ1-6	TGTGCCAGCAGCCGTGACAGGGTTACTTCACCCCTCCACTTT	CASSRDRVTSPLHF
-	TRBV2	-	TRBJ2-6	TGTGCCAGCAGTTTCAGGGGCCTGCCTTCTGGGGCCAACGTCCTGACTTTC	CASSFRGLPSGANVLTF
TRBD2	TRBV29-1	few	TRBJ2-3	TGCAGCTCCTGGGAGGGCCAGGCAGATACGCAGTATTTT	CSSWEGQADTQYF
TRBD1	TRBV4-1	-	TRBJ1-1	TGCGCCAGCAGCCAAGGAGGGGGCGGCACTGAAGCTTTCTTT	CASSQGGGGTEAFF
-	TRBV12-3/TRBV12-4	-	TRBJ1-1	TGTGCCACCAAAGCAGAACAGGGAGGAAACACTGAAGCTTTCTTT	CATKAEQGGNTEAFF
TRBD1	TRBV7-9	-	TRBJ1-2	TGTGCCAGCAGCTTCGACAGGGGAACTAACTATGGCTACACCTTC	CASSFDRGTNYGYTF
TRBD1	TRBV7-2	-	TRBJ1-2	TGTGCCAGCAGCCCACGGGACAGTCCATATGGCTACACCTTC	CASSPRDSPYGYTF
TRBD1	TRBV11-2	few	TRBJ2-5	TGTGCCAGCAGCTTAGAGGGGACAGCCCAAGAGACCCAGTACTTC	CASSLEGTAQETQYF
-	TRBV7-3	-	TRBJ2-2	TGTGCCAGCAGCTCGCCCCCTACAGGGAGCGCCGGGGAGCTGTTTTTT	CASSSPPTGSAGELFF
-	TRBV4-3	-	TRBJ2-3	TGCGCCAGCAGCCAAGTGGCTAGCGGCACAGATACGCAGTATTTT	CASSQVASGTDTQYF
-	TRBV5-1	few	TRBJ2-3	TGCGCCAGCAGCTACCGGGACGACACAGATACGCAGTATTTT	CASSYRDDTDTQYF
-	TRBV29-1	many	TRBJ2-7	TGCAGCGTTGAACACAGGGACTCCTACGAGCAGTACTTC	CSVEHRDSYEQYF
-	TRBV5-1	many	TRBJ2-1	TGCGCCAGCAGCTTGACCAGGTACAATGAGCAGTTCTTC	CASSLTRYNEQFF
TRBD2	TRBV7-3	-	TRBJ2-1	TGTGCCAGCAGCTCCCAGCCCGGGACTAGCCATGAGCAGTTCTTC	CASSSQPGTSHEQFF
-	TRBV5-1	few	TRBJ2-5	TGCGCCAGCAGCTTGGTTGCCTCTAGCGAGCACCAAGGGCAAGAGACCCAGTACTTC	CASSLVASSEHQGQETQYF
TRBD1	TRBV12-3/TRBV12-4	few	TRBJ2-2	TGTGCCAGCAGTCGTACCGGGACAGGGGTCAACACCGGGGAGCTGTTTTTT	CASSRTGTGVNTGELFF
-	TRBV7-2	-	TRBJ2-2	TGTGCCAGCAGCTCTCACACCGGGGAGCTGTTTTTT	CASSSHTGELFF
TRBD2	TRBV12-3/TRBV12-4	few	TRBJ2-3	TGTGCCAGCAGTCGCGGACTAGCGGGAGGGACAGATACGCAGTATTTT	CASSRGLAGGTDTQYF
TRBD1	TRBV5-1	few	TRBJ1-3	TGCGCCAGCAGCTCTCCGGGACAGGGCGTTGAAAACACCATATATTTT	CASSSPGQGVENTIYF
-	TRBV7-8	-	TRBJ2-6	TGTGCCAGCAGCTTAGGGCCCTCTGGGGCCAACGTCCTGACTTTC	CASSLGPSGANVLTF
-	TRBV12-3/TRBV12-4	many	TRBJ2-1	TGCGCCAGCAGCTTAGGACCTTACAATGAGCAGTTCTTC	CASSLGPYNEQFF
-	TRBV4-1	many	TRBJ1-6	TGCGCCAGCAGCCAAGATCGTCATTCACCCCTCCACTTT	CASSQDRHSPLHF
TRBD1	TRBV12-3/TRBV12-4	few	TRBJ1-1	TGTGCCAGCAGTGAGGGGGCGGGGGTTTGGTCTGAAGCTTTCTTT	CASSEGAGVWSEAFF
TRBD2	TRBV11-3	-	TRBJ2-1	TGTGCCAGCAGCTCGGGACTAGCGGGAGGGTCCTACAATGAGCAGTTCTTC	CASSSGLAGGSYNEQFF
-	TRBV7-2	-	TRBJ2-7	TGTGCCAGCAGCTTAGTCCGCCAGGAGGAGCAGTACTTC	CASSLVRQEEQYF
-	TRBV5-1	many	TRBJ2-5	TGCGCCAGCAGCCCCGGAGGGACCCAGTACTTC	CASSPGGTQYF
-	TRBV4-3	many	TRBJ2-1	TGCGCCAGCAGCCAAGATTTTTCGGACAATGAGCAGTTCTTC	CASSQDFSDNEQFF
-	TRBV12-3/TRBV12-4	-	TRBJ1-4	TGTGCCAGCGGACGAAGGGCTAATGAAAAACTGTTTTTT	CASGRRANEKLFF
-	TRBV12-3/TRBV12-4	many	TRBJ1-5	TGTGCCAGCACCTGGGAGGGGCTCCAGCCCCAGCATTTT	CASTWEGLQPQHF
-	TRBV20-1	-	TRBJ1-2	TGCAGTGCTAGAGTCGAGGGGCTCTATGGCTACACCTTC	CSARVEGLYGYTF
-	TRBV14	-	TRBJ2-7	TGTGCCAGCAGCCCCAGGTTCGGATCCTACGAGCAGTACTTC	CASSPRFGSYEQYF
-	TRBV14	-	TRBJ2-5	TGTGCCAGCAGCCAGCCCCTGGTTAAGCCATTAGAGACCCAGTACTTC	CASSQPLVKPLETQYF
-	TRBV12-3/TRBV12-4	-	TRBJ1-2	TGTGCCAGCAGTTTAATGCGGGGGAACTATGGCTACACCTTC	CASSLMRGNYGYTF
-	TRBV12-3/TRBV12-4	few	TRBJ1-4	TGTGCCAGCAGTCCTCCGCCAACTAATGAAAAACTGTTTTTT	CASSPPPTNEKLFF
TRBD1	TRBV20-1	many	TRBJ1-5	TGCAGTGCTAGAGATATGACAGGGGATCAGCCCCAGCATTTT	CSARDMTGDQPQHF
-	TRBV9	few	TRBJ1-2	TGTGCCAGCAGCGTAGCCCTTAATCAGGGAGGCTATGGCTACACCTTC	CASSVALNQGGYGYTF
-	TRBV5-1	-	TRBJ2-2	TGCGCCAGCAGCTTCCCGCCTTGGGGAGGAAGCACCGGGGAGCTGTTTTTT	CASSFPPWGGSTGELFF
-	TRBV18	-	TRBJ1-1	TGTGCCAGCTCACCGGCTCAGAAACTGTACTATATGAACACTGAAGCTTTCTTT	CASSPAQKLYYMNTEAFF
-	TRBV7-9	few	TRBJ2-7	TGTGCCAGCAGCTTATTAGAAGGACCTTACTCCTACGAGCAGTACTTC	CASSLLEGPYSYEQYF
-	TRBV28	many	TRBJ2-5	TGTGCCAGCAGTTTCACAGATGAAGAGACCCAGTACTTC	CASSFTDEETQYF
-	TRBV29-1	many	TRBJ2-3	TGCAGCGCCGATCGGCCTAAGGTAACAGATACGCAGTATTTT	CSADRPKVTDTQYF